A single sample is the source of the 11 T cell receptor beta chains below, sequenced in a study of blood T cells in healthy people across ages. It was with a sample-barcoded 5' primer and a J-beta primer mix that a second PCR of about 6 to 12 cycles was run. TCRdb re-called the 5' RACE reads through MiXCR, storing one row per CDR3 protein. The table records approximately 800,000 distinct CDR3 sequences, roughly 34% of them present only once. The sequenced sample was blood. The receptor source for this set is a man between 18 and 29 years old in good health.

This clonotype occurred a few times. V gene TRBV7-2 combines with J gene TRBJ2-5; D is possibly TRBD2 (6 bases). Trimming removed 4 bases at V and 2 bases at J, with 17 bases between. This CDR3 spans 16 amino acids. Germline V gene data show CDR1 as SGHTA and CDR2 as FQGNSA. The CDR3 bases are TGTGCCAGCAGCTACCCCCCGGGACTTACGCAAGAGACCCAGTACTTC. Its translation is CASSYPPGLTQETQYF.

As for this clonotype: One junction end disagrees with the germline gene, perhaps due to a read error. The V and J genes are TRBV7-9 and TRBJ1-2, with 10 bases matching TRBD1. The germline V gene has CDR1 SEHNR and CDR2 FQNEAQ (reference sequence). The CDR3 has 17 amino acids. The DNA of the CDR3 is TGTGCCGGCAGCTTAAAAGGGACAGGGGAAAGGGGCTATGGCTACACCTTC. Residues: CAGSLKGTGERGYGYTF. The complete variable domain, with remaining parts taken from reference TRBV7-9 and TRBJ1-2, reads DTGVSQNPRHKITKRGQNVTFRCDPISEHNRLYWYRQTLGQGPEFLTYFQNEAQLEKSRLLSDRFSAERPKGSFSTLEIQRTEQGDSAMYLCAGSLKGTGERGYGYTFGSGTRLTVV.

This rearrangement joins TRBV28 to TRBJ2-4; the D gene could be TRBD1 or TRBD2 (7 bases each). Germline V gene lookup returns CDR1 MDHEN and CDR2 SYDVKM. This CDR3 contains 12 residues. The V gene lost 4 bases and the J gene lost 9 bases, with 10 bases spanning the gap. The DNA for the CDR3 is TGTGCCAGCAGTTCAGGGGGGGGCATTCAGTACTTC. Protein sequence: CASSSGGGIQYF. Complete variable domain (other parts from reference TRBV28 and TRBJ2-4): DVKVTQSSRYLVKRTGEKVFLECVQDMDHENMFWYRQDPGLGLRLIYFSYDVKMKEKGDIPEGYSVSREKKERFSLILESASTNQTSMYLCASSSGGGIQYFGAGTRLSVL.

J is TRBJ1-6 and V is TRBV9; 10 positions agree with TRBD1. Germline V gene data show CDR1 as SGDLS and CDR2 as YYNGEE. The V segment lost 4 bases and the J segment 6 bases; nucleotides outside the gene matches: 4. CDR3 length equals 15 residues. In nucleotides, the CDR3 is TGTGCCAGCAGCCCCGGGACAGGGGTTAATTCACCCCTCCACTTT. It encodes CASSPGTGVNSPLHF.

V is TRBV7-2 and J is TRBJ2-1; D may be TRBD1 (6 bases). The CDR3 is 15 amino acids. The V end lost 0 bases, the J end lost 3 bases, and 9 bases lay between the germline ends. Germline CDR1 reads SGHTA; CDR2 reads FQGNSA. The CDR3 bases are TGTGCCAGCAGCTTAGCAGGACAGAACTACAATGAGCAGTTCTTC. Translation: CASSLAGQNYNEQFF.

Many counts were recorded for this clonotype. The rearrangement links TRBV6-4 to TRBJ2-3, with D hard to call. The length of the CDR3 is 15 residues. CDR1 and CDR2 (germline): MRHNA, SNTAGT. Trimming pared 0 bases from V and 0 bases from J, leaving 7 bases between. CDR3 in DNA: TGTGCCAGCAGTGACTCGGTGGCTAGCACAGATACGCAGTATTTT. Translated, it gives CASSDSVASTDTQYF.

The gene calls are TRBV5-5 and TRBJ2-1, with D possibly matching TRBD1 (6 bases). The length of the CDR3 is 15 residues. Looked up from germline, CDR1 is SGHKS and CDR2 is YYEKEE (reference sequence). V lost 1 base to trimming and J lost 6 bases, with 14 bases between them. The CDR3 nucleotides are TGTGCCAGCAGCTTGTATCAGGGGATCGGCAATGAGCAGTTCTTC. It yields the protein CASSLYQGIGNEQFF.

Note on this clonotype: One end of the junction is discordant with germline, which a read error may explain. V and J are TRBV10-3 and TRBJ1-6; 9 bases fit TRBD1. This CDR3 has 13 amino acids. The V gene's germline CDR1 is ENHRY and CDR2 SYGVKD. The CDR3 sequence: CATGGQGFSPPHF. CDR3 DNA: TGTGCCACGGGGGGACAGGGCTTTTCACCCCCCCACTTT.

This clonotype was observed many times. This CDR3 reads CASLPDRYNEQFF. The CDR3 DNA sequence: TGTGCCAGTTTACCCGACCGCTACAATGAGCAGTTCTTC. The chain couples TRBV12-3 or TRBV12-4 to TRBJ2-1; D is ambiguous. Trimming removed 9 bases from V and 3 bases from J, with 12 bases in between. CDR3 length equals 13 residues.

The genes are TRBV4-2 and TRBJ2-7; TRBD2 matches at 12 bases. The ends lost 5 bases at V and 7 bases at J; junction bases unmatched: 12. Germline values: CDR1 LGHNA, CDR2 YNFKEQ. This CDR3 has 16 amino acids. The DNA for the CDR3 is TGTGCCAGCAGCTCATCTAGCGGGGGGGCCCACAATGAGCAGTACTTC. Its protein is CASSSSSGGAHNEQYF.

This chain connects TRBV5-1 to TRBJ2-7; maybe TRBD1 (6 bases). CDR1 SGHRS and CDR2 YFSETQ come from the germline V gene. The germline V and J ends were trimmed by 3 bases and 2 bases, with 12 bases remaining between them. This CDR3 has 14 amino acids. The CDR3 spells CASSSGRGPYEQYF. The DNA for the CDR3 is TGCGCCAGCAGCTCAGGCAGGGGACCCTACGAGCAGTACTTC.